This passage covers 26 T cell receptor beta chains from one sample sequenced in a study of control samples from healthy donors and cancer patients. Using immunoSEQ multiplex PCR, the repertoire was profiled, and TCRdb retains in-frame clones only, with some absent. The sample includes tens of thousands of clones, 80% to 95% of them seen just once. Sequencing used PBMCs. The receptors come from a middle-aged man with colorectal cancer.

The gene calls are TRBV7-3 and TRBJ2-2; no definite D call. This CDR3 is 14 amino acids long. Trimming pared 1 base from V and 10 bases from J, leaving 13 bases between. Germline V gene sequence: CDR1 SGHTA, CDR2 FQGTGA. CDR3 in amino acids: CASSLMMTAAELFF. CDR3 bases: TGTGCCAGCAGCTTAATGATGACTGCCGCGGAGCTGTTTTTT.

In its sample, this clone was seen a few times. This chain links TRBV20-1 with TRBJ1-1; unclear D gene. Trimming shortened V by 3 bases and J by 2 bases, and 4 bases separated the two germline ends. The CDR3 consists of 11 residues. Per the germline V gene, CDR1 is DFQATT and CDR2 is SNEGSKA (reference sequence). DNA of the CDR3: TGCAGTGCTAGGGACAACACTGAAGCTTTCTTT. Its protein product is CSARDNTEAFF.

This sequence joins TRBV6-5 and TRBJ1-4; D perhaps matches TRBD1 (6 bases). Germline loops: CDR1 MNHEY, CDR2 SVGAGI. With 7 bases removed from V and 4 bases from J, the gap between germline ends came to 16 bases. The CDR3 has 15 residues. DNA of the CDR3: TGTGCCAGCACCCAAAGGGGGGGCCGTAATGAAAAACTGTTTTTT. Translation: CASTQRGGRNEKLFF.

The gene calls are TRBV12-3 or TRBV12-4 and TRBJ1-2, with TRBD1 as a possible D gene (5 bases). Trimming removed 6 bases at V and 1 base at J, with 9 bases between. The CDR3 contains 13 residues. The CDR3 protein is CASSLRDNYGYTF. CDR3 DNA: TGTGCCAGCAGCCTCAGGGATAACTATGGCTACACCTTC.

This chain links TRBV29-1 with TRBJ1-3; D perhaps matches TRBD1 (6 bases). V lost 3 bases, J lost 3 bases, and 15 bases lay in between. Germline V CDR1 and CDR2: SQVTM, ANQGSEA. CDR3 length: 15 amino acids. The CDR3 DNA is TGCAGCGTTGATCAAGGGGGGGCGGATGGAAACACCATATATTTT. This codes for CSVDQGGADGNTIYF.

This chain joins TRBV6-2 or TRBV6-3 and TRBJ1-6, with TRBD1 matching 9 bases. The germline gives CDR1 MNHEY, CDR2 SVGEGT. The CDR3 runs 15 residues. The V and J ends lost 2 bases and 7 bases, in that order; junction bases with no gene match: 3. CDR3 sequence reads: CASSYRGQGNSPLHF. CDR3 nucleotides: TGTGCCAGCAGTTACCGGGGACAGGGAAATTCACCCCTCCACTTT.

V is TRBV4-2 and J is TRBJ2-7; a possible D gene is TRBD2 (6 bases). From germline, CDR1 is LGHNA and CDR2 YNFKEQ. V lost 0 bases and J 1 base, leaving 16 bases between the germline ends. The CDR3 is 17 amino acids. This CDR3 reads CASSQEQPGLGSYEQYF. In nucleotides, the CDR3 is TGTGCCAGCAGCCAAGAACAACCGGGACTGGGGTCCTACGAGCAGTACTTC.

A word on this clone: Additional DNA sequences in this sample encode the identical CDR3. The CDR3 here is CASSSLQGNYGYTF. CDR3 in DNA: TGCGCCAGCAGCTCATTACAGGGTAATTATGGCTACACCTTC. The chain carries TRBV5-1 and TRBJ1-2, with D possibly being TRBD1 (6 bases). The V end lost 3 bases, the J end lost 5 bases, and 14 bases lay between the germline ends. This CDR3 has 14 residues. Per germline, CDR1 SGHRS and CDR2 YFSETQ.

The chain couples TRBV12-5 to TRBJ1-1; 7 bases are a match to TRBD1. The CDR3 runs to 15 residues. The V gene end was trimmed by 2 bases and the J gene end by 5 bases; junction bases not matched to a gene: 8. From germline, CDR1 is LGHNT and CDR2 FRNRAP. CDR3 region: CASGLWTGTGTEAFF. The CDR3 nucleotides are TGTGCTAGTGGTTTGTGGACAGGCACGGGAACTGAAGCTTTCTTT.

The rearrangement joins TRBV4-1 to TRBJ1-1; possibly TRBD1 for D (6 bases). This CDR3 has 17 residues. The V gene lost 4 bases and the J gene lost 4 bases, with 22 bases spanning the gap. Germline assignment: CDR1 MGHRA and CDR2 YSYEKL. The CDR3 sequence is CASSLAPNFGGLTEAFF. The CDR3 DNA is TGCGCCAGCAGCCTCGCACCCAACTTTGGGGGGCTCACTGAAGCTTTCTTT.

The chain couples TRBV6-5 to TRBJ1-2, with 9 bases that match TRBD1. CDR1 is MNHEY and CDR2 is SVGAGI in the germline V gene. The junction had 9 bases not matched to a gene; V was cut back by 1 base and J by 6 bases. CDR3 size: 16 residues. For the CDR3, the DNA is TGTGCCAGCAGTTACTTACCGGGACAGGGAGGGAATGGCTACACCTTC. Its protein product is CASSYLPGQGGNGYTF.

The V call is TRBV10-3, the J call TRBJ2-5; 9 nucleotides agree with TRBD1. This CDR3 is 14 amino acids long. Looked up from germline, CDR1 is ENHRY and CDR2 is SYGVKD. V lost 6 bases, J lost 5 bases, and 7 bases stayed unmatched. In nucleotides, the CDR3 is TGTGCCATCAGCCTACAGGGGGCTTGGGAGACCCAGTACTTC. This translates into CAISLQGAWETQYF.

The chain carries TRBV12-3 or TRBV12-4 and TRBJ1-2; D remains unclear. This CDR3 comprises 12 residues. Trimming removed 3 bases from V and 7 bases from J, with 9 bases in between. The CDR3 spells CASSLRAFGYTF. The CDR3 bases are TGTGCCAGCAGTTTGCGGGCCTTTGGCTACACCTTC.

J is TRBJ1-2 and V is TRBV19; TRBD1 aligns across 8 bases. Germline V CDR1 and CDR2: LNHDA, SQIVND (reference sequence). Germline trimming cut 6 bases from V and 0 bases from J; bases unmatched to any gene: 9. The CDR3 covers 16 residues. This chain's CDR3 is CASRQKGTGTNYGYTF. The CDR3 DNA reads as TGTGCCAGTAGGCAAAAGGGGACAGGTACTAACTATGGCTACACCTTC.

A few counts support this clone. The chain combines TRBV4-3 with TRBJ1-2; tentatively, D is TRBD1 (5 bases). Trimming left V 0 bases short and J 7 bases short, with 18 bases between. Germline V gene lookup returns CDR1 LGHNA and CDR2 YSLEER. The CDR3 runs 16 residues. This CDR3 is CASSQDHPGTRGGYTF. In nucleotides, the CDR3 is TGCGCCAGCAGCCAAGATCACCCGGGGACGAGGGGTGGCTACACCTTC.

This chain joins TRBV19 and TRBJ2-1; no clear D gene. Per germline, CDR1 LNHDA and CDR2 SQIVND (reference sequence). Trimming removed 0 bases from V and 0 bases from J, with 15 bases in between. CDR3 size: 18 residues. The CDR3 region has the DNA TGTGCCAGTAGTATAGATCAAGCGATCCCTCCCTCCTACAATGAGCAGTTCTTC. As protein: CASSIDQAIPPSYNEQFF.

The V call is TRBV6-2 or TRBV6-3, the J call TRBJ1-2, with 10 bases fitting TRBD1. Losses at the gene ends were 2 bases for V and 7 bases for J; bases not matched to a gene: 7. Germline V CDR1 and CDR2: MNHEY, SVGEGT. This CDR3 spans 15 amino acids. The CDR3 DNA follows: TGTGCCAGCAGTTACCCACCGGGACAGGGGTTTGGCTACACCTTC. Translating gives CASSYPPGQGFGYTF.

The chain carries TRBV6-2 or TRBV6-3 and TRBJ1-6, with a tentative D call TRBD1 (6 bases). V was cut by 2 bases and J by 10 bases, with 12 bases left in between. Germline CDR1 reads MNHEY; CDR2 reads SVGEGT. CDR3 size: 14 residues. The CDR3 is CASSYTLQGSPLHF. CDR3 nucleotides: TGTGCCAGCAGTTACACCCTACAGGGCTCACCCCTCCACTTT.

The J gene is TRBJ1-1, the V gene TRBV18; 7 bases align to TRBD1. Germline assignment: CDR1 KGHSH and CDR2 LQKENI. Trimming at V came to 2 bases and at J to 5 bases, leaving 11 bases not matched to a gene. The CDR3 sequence is 16 residues long. The CDR3 DNA reads TGTGCCAGCTCACCAAAAAAGCAGGGGGGCTATACTGAAGCTTTCTTT. This gives the protein CASSPKKQGGYTEAFF.

The table lists this clone with a count of one. The rearrangement uses TRBV6-6 and TRBJ1-2; D not certain. V was trimmed by 0 bases and J by 7 bases, leaving 3 bases between them. Germline assignment: CDR1 MNHNY and CDR2 SVGAGI (reference sequence). This CDR3 is 11 amino acids long. CDR3 coding DNA: TGTGCCAGCAGTTACTCGACTGGCTACACCTTC. This codes for CASSYSTGYTF.

This chain links TRBV6-5 with TRBJ1-5; D is unresolved. This CDR3 region has 14 residues. Germline V CDR1 and CDR2: MNHEY, SVGAGI. V lost 7 bases, J lost 8 bases, and 18 bases lay in between. CDR3 region: CASIGPGDGKPQHF. The CDR3 region has the DNA TGTGCCAGCATAGGTCCCGGTGATGGTAAGCCCCAGCATTTT.

The rearrangement uses TRBV15 and TRBJ2-7; 7 nucleotides align to TRBD1. V gave up 2 bases and J gave up 3 bases; unmatched junction bases: 10. CDR1 is LNHNV and CDR2 is YYDKDF in the germline V gene (reference sequence). The CDR3 length is 16 residues. CDR3 nucleotide sequence: TGTGCCACCAGCAGATTAACCCGGACAGGAGTCTACGAGCAGTACTTC. Translated, it gives CATSRLTRTGVYEQYF.

The CDR3 region is CASSVQGEHLTDTQYF. The CDR3 DNA sequence: TGTGCCAGTAGTGTACAGGGGGAGCATCTCACAGATACGCAGTATTTT. The gene calls are TRBV19 and TRBJ2-3, with TRBD1 matching over 8 bases. This CDR3 contains 16 residues. V shed 5 bases and J 2 bases; nucleotides not matched to a gene: 9. Germline V gene lookup returns CDR1 LNHDA and CDR2 SQIVND (reference sequence).

The V gene is TRBV5-4, the J gene TRBJ2-3; D is possibly TRBD2 (6 bases). Trimming took 2 bases from V and 6 from J, leaving 16 bases between them. The CDR3 covers 15 residues. Germline CDR1 SGHNT, CDR2 YYREEE (reference sequence). The DNA for the CDR3 is TGTGCCAGCAGCTTCCCTTTTTCAGGGAGGGATACGCAGTATTTT. As protein: CASSFPFSGRDTQYF.

The chain is built from TRBV2 and TRBJ1-1; 10 bases are shared with TRBD1. From germline, CDR1 is SNHLY and CDR2 FYNNEI. The CDR3 is made up of 14 amino acids. Trimming cost V 6 bases and J 4 bases; bases outside gene matches: 5. The CDR3 nucleotides are TGTGCCAGCAGAGGCGGGACAGGGGTCACTGAAGCTTTCTTT. Residues: CASRGGTGVTEAFF.

J is TRBJ2-1 and V is TRBV5-1; TRBD2 aligns across 14 bases. The CDR3 runs to 17 residues. The V and J ends lost 5 bases and 6 bases, in that order; junction bases with no gene match: 10. Germline V gives CDR1 SGHRS, CDR2 YFSETQ. CDR3: CASRRGPGTSGGNEQFF. The CDR3 nucleotides read TGCGCCAGCAGAAGAGGCCCCGGGACTAGCGGGGGCAATGAGCAGTTCTTC.